Presented here are 7 T cell receptor beta chains from one specimen sequenced in a study of T-cell memory formation after mild COVID-19. MiXCR was run by TCRdb on the 5' RACE reads, yielding one entry per CDR3 protein. The table lists tens of thousands of distinct CDR3 sequences, about a sixth of them singletons. The sequenced sample was PBMCs or a T cell subset sorted from them (not recorded which). Source of these receptors: an adult woman who had mild COVID-19 (a few samples of this study predate the infection). Cell type and time point are not known.

This clonotype appeared a few times. The chain has TRBV14 and TRBJ2-7, with 8 bases matching TRBD1. The germline CDR1 and CDR2 sequences are SGHDN and FVKESK. The length of the CDR3 is 15 residues. The V and J ends lost 4 bases and 3 bases, in that order; junction bases with no gene match: 8. The CDR3 DNA follows: TGTGCCAGCAGCCCTTTGGACAGGGATATCTACGAGCAGTACTTC. This sequence encodes CASSPLDRDIYEQYF.

This clonotype was observed a single time. The gene calls are TRBV28 and TRBJ2-2; TRBD1 might be the D (6 bases). From germline, CDR1 is MDHEN and CDR2 SYDVKM. Trimming stripped 10 bases from V and 7 bases from J, with 19 bases between. The CDR3 length is 14 residues. The CDR3 DNA reads TGTGCCACCCAACAGGGTGACCGTCACGGGGAGCTGTTTTTT. Its protein product is CATQQGDRHGELFF.

With regard to this clonotype: A much larger clone lies a single base off, so this may be a read error. The V and J genes are TRBV4-1 and TRBJ1-2; 8 bases fit TRBD1. The CDR3 consists of 17 residues. Germline loops: CDR1 MGHRA, CDR2 YSYEKL. As DNA, the CDR3 is TGCGCCAGCGGCCAAGAAGCAGGGGGCTCCATCGACTATGGCTACACCTTC. As protein: CASGQEAGGSIDYGYTF.

This clonotype was counted only a few times. The genes are TRBV12-3 or TRBV12-4 and TRBJ1-1; D gene uncertain. The CDR3 extends over 14 amino acids. Deletions cut 4 bases from V and 1 base from J, with 10 bases between. The CDR3 loop reads CASSYTGRNTEAFF. CDR3 bases: TGTGCCAGCAGTTATACGGGCAGGAACACTGAAGCTTTCTTT.

The chain has TRBV29-1 and TRBJ2-7; TRBD2 might be the D (6 bases). The CDR3 loop spans 14 amino acids. CDR1 and CDR2 from the germline V gene are SQVTM and ANQGSEA. With 3 bases removed from V and 5 bases from J, the gap between germline ends came to 17 bases. The CDR3 sequence: CSVELAGRANEQYF. DNA for the CDR3: TGCAGCGTTGAGTTGGCCGGGAGAGCGAACGAGCAGTACTTC.

The chain is built from TRBV5-1 and TRBJ2-2; 8 bases map to TRBD2. V was pared by 1 base and J by 6 bases, with 11 bases of the junction left unmatched. The CDR3 loop spans 17 amino acids. CDR1 and CDR2 from the germline V gene are SGHRS and YFSETQ. The CDR3 nucleotides read TGCGCCAGCAGCTTGCCCGACCGGGGGGGTGTTGCCGGGGAGCTGTTTTTT. Translating it yields CASSLPDRGGVAGELFF. Based on the CDR3 plus reference TRBV5-1 and TRBJ2-2, the full variable domain is KAGVTQTPRYLIKTRGQQVTLSCSPISGHRSVSWYQQTPGQGLQFLFEYFSETQRNKGNFPGRFSGRQFSNSRSEMNVSTLELGDSALYLCASSLPDRGGVAGELFFGEGSRLTVL.

V is TRBV13 and J is TRBJ1-2, with 8 positions matching TRBD1. With V trimmed by 1 base and J by 8 bases, 6 bases remained unmatched. CDR1 and CDR2 (germline): PRHDT, FYEKMQ (reference sequence). CDR3 size: 14 residues. The CDR3 DNA reads TGTGCCAGCAGCTTAGCGGCAGGGGGCAGGGGCTACACCTTC. Encoded protein: CASSLAAGGRGYTF.